This T cell receptor beta chain was captured in a study of blood T cell repertoires in COVID-19. Background on the study: Samples came from the United States, Italy and Spain, spanning acute and convalescent COVID-19. In each case, the material was cDNA or gDNA derived from T cells, B-cell-depleted T cells, or PBMCs.

In the source study's methods: Quantification of nucleated cells was approximated via reference gene primer amplification. Produced via immunoSEQ multiplex PCR; TCRdb's table is partial and in-frame only. D and trimming come from the DNA, and the V and J calls and clone size come from that table. The sample lists about 350,000 clones, more than 75% occurring once. The specimen was peripheral blood. This sequence was found in a woman aged 18-30 years who had recovered from COVID-19.

CDR3 bases: TGTGCCAGCAGGAGAGGAAGGACAGGGGGAAGTGATGAGCAGTTCTTC. This encodes CASRRGRTGGSDEQFF. The rearrangement links TRBV7-2 to TRBJ2-1; 10 bases are a match to TRBD1. Germline V CDR1 and CDR2: SGHTA, FQGNSA. V lost 6 bases and J lost 8; bases outside the gene matches: 13. The CDR3 contains 16 residues.